This TCR beta chain was captured in a study of blood T cells in healthy people across ages. Concerning this clonotype itself: Its target is not known.

The study, taken as a whole, reports: When set beside aged donors, long-lived donors presented more naive CD4+ cells and higher diversity.

Sample-barcoded 5' priming and a J-beta primer mix drove a second PCR of roughly 7 to 11 cycles. TCRdb ran MiXCR on the 5' RACE reads and lists one entry per CDR3 protein. The data show 1.8 million or so distinct CDR3 sequences, with more than 35% seen just once and roughly 23% held by the top ten. The V gene's germline CDR1 is SEHNR and CDR2 FQNEAQ (reference sequence). The V segment lost 4 bases and the J segment 6 bases; nucleotides outside the gene matches: 5. The CDR3 spans 14 residues. The sample consisted of blood. The receptor comes from a human donor in good health. This chain connects TRBV7-9 to TRBJ1-2; 10 nucleotides agree with TRBD1. CDR3 loop: CASSYGTGVDGYTF. The CDR3 region has the DNA TGTGCCAGCAGCTACGGGACAGGGGTCGATGGCTACACCTTC.